Listed below are T cell receptor beta chains from one sample, sequenced in a study of early T cells in non-severe SARS-CoV-2 infection. MiXCR was run by TCRdb on the 5' RACE reads, yielding one entry per CDR3 protein. The sample includes 50,000 to 75,000 distinct CDR3 sequences, approximately 6.1% of them seen just once. The sequencing here drew on whole blood, taken at baseline. These receptors were obtained from an adult who was a healthcare worker with PCR-confirmed SARS-CoV-2 infection or an uninfected control (not recorded which). Each CDR3 is given with its conserved first and last residue. Fields, in order: D gene, clone size, J gene, V gene, CDR3 protein, CDR3 DNA. The D gene is left open where the match is weak. Size is stated for part of the rows, as once, few or many counts, or as a class when the clone is expanded.

>TRBD2|many|TRBJ2-6|TRBV7-2
CASSIRTEPGLAGVLSGANVLTF
TGTGCCAGCAGCATCCGGACGGAACCGGGACTAGCGGGAGTGCTTTCTGGGGCCAACGTCCTGACTTTC
>TRBD1|many|TRBJ1-1|TRBV28
CASSQRRQGNTEAFF
TGTGCCAGCAGTCAAAGAAGACAGGGAAACACTGAAGCTTTCTTT
>TRBD2|many|TRBJ2-3|TRBV6-2/TRBV6-3
CASRNPAGGPDTQYF
TGTGCCAGCAGGAACCCAGCGGGAGGGCCAGATACGCAGTATTTT
>.|few|TRBJ1-1|TRBV6-1
CASSENTEAFF
TGTGCCAGCAGTGAGAACACTGAAGCTTTCTTT
>TRBD2|.|TRBJ2-2|TRBV3-1
CASSQRTSFTGDLFF
TGTGCCAGCAGCCAGAGGACTAGCTTCACCGGGGACCTGTTTTTT
>.|many|TRBJ2-3|TRBV28
CASTWGTSTDTQYF
TGTGCCAGCACCTGGGGGACTAGCACAGATACGCAGTATTTT
>.|many|TRBJ2-7|TRBV7-6
CASSGASSSYEQYF
TGTGCCAGCAGTGGGGCTAGCAGTTCCTACGAGCAGTACTTC
>.|.|TRBJ1-5|TRBV20-1
CSASGPWLPQHF
TGCAGTGCTAGCGGGCCCTGGTTGCCCCAGCATTTT
>.|.|TRBJ2-5|TRBV7-2
CASSQTSKETQYF
TGTGCCAGCAGCCAGACTAGTAAAGAGACCCAGTACTTC
>TRBD2|many|TRBJ2-3|TRBV9
CASSPAGGGLTDTQYF
TGTGCCAGCAGCCCAGCTGGGGGAGGGCTCACAGATACGCAGTATTTT
>TRBD2|few|TRBJ2-1|TRBV25-1
CASSDYSGSLYEQFF
TGTGCCAGCAGTGATTATAGCGGGAGTTTGTATGAGCAGTTCTTC
>.|many|TRBJ2-7|TRBV4-1
CASSQAGVAYYEQYF
TGCGCCAGCAGCCAAGCAGGGGTCGCGTACTACGAGCAGTACTTC
>.|many|TRBJ1-1|TRBV7-3
CASSPDHGNTEAFF
TGTGCCAGCAGCCCTGATCACGGGAACACTGAAGCTTTCTTT
>.|few|TRBJ2-2|TRBV24-1
CATSDPQRGTGELFF
TGTGCCACCAGTGATCCCCAGAGGGGCACCGGGGAGCTGTTTTTT
>.|.|TRBJ2-1|TRBV15
CATSRDSHSGTYNEQFF
TGTGCCACCAGCAGAGATTCTCATAGCGGAACCTACAATGAGCAGTTCTTC
>.|.|TRBJ1-2|TRBV4-3
CASSQVVGQNYGYTF
TGCGCCAGCAGCCAAGTTGTGGGACAAAACTATGGCTACACCTTC
>.|.|TRBJ1-3|TRBV6-5
CASSIQGFGNTIYF
TGTGCCAGCAGCATACAGGGCTTTGGAAACACCATATATTTT
>TRBD2|many|TRBJ2-7|TRBV20-1
CSATGLGDSYEQYF
TGCAGTGCCACCGGACTAGGGGACTCCTACGAGCAGTACTTC
>.|.|TRBJ2-5|TRBV15
CATSRGGDRRETQYF
TGTGCCACCAGCAGAGGGGGGGATCGAAGGGAGACCCAGTACTTC
>.|many|TRBJ1-1|TRBV12-3/TRBV12-4
CASSLSSGVSEAFF
TGTGCCAGCAGTTTGTCCTCTGGGGTCTCTGAAGCTTTCTTT
>.|many|TRBJ2-2|TRBV29-1
CSVEAPGDLNTGELFF
TGCAGCGTTGAAGCTCCAGGAGACCTTAACACCGGGGAGCTGTTTTTT
>.|.|TRBJ2-1|TRBV11-2
CASSLDDGREFF
TGTGCCAGCAGCTTAGATGATGGCAGGGAGTTCTTC
>.|many|TRBJ2-7|TRBV3-1
CASSQDREDHEQYF
TGTGCCAGCAGCCAAGACAGGGAGGACCACGAGCAGTACTTC
>TRBD2|.|TRBJ2-3|TRBV4-1
CASSQATSGSADTQYF
TGCGCCAGCAGCCAAGCAACTAGCGGGAGCGCAGATACGCAGTATTTT
>.|few|TRBJ2-2|TRBV5-4
CASSLEVPAAGTGELFF
TGTGCCAGCAGCTTGGAGGTCCCCGCAGCGGGCACCGGGGAGCTGTTTTTT
>.|many|TRBJ1-2|TRBV12-3/TRBV12-4
CASSPGRTYGYTF
TGTGCCAGCAGTCCCGGACGGACCTATGGCTACACCTTC
>TRBD2|many|TRBJ2-7|TRBV6-1
CASSEGTSVEQYF
TGTGCCAGCAGTGAGGGGACTAGCGTAGAGCAGTACTTC
>TRBD1|many|TRBJ1-6|TRBV6-5
CASMHRDRRNSPLHF
TGTGCCAGCATGCACCGGGACAGAAGAAATTCACCCCTCCACTTT
>TRBD2|many|TRBJ2-3|TRBV11-2
CASSSLGLAGGPSSTDTQYF
TGTGCCAGCAGCTCCCTCGGACTAGCGGGAGGCCCTTCTAGCACAGATACGCAGTATTTT
>.|many|TRBJ1-1|TRBV5-5
CASSPERMNTEAFF
TGTGCCAGCAGCCCCGAACGGATGAACACTGAAGCTTTCTTT
>.|many|TRBJ2-2|TRBV6-2/TRBV6-3
CASRRGNTGELFF
TGTGCCAGCCGTCGGGGGAACACCGGGGAGCTGTTTTTT
>.|many|TRBJ2-7|TRBV29-1
CRDWGRTYEQYF
TGCAGGGACTGGGGTAGAACCTACGAGCAGTACTTC
>.|many|TRBJ2-3|TRBV27
CASSLLNDLGPDTQYF
TGTGCCAGCAGTCTCCTCAACGATCTGGGGCCAGATACGCAGTATTTT
>.|few|TRBJ1-1|TRBV10-2
CASSPGYTEAFF
TGCGCCAGCAGCCCAGGGTACACTGAAGCTTTCTTT
>TRBD2|many|TRBJ2-3|TRBV5-1
CASSLPTSGVTDTQYF
TGCGCCAGCAGCTTGCCCACTAGCGGGGTCACAGATACGCAGTATTTT
>TRBD1|many|TRBJ1-6|TRBV18
CASSPSDRVNSPLHF
TGTGCCAGCTCGCCCTCGGACAGGGTTAATTCACCCCTCCACTTT
>.|many|TRBJ1-5|TRBV9
CASSEQGSNQPQHF
TGTGCCAGCAGCGAGCAGGGTAGCAATCAGCCCCAGCATTTT
>.|many|TRBJ1-3|TRBV6-5
CASSSWGNTIYF
TGTGCCAGCAGTTCCTGGGGAAACACCATATATTTT
>TRBD1|many|TRBJ2-1|TRBV9
CASSLGQTYNEQFF
TGTGCCAGCAGCTTGGGACAGACCTACAATGAGCAGTTCTTC
>.|many|TRBJ1-5|TRBV19
CASSNDGSNQPQHF
TGTGCCAGTAGTAACGACGGTAGCAATCAGCCCCAGCATTTT
>TRBD2|many|TRBJ2-7|TRBV7-9
CASSLHQAGGVSQYF
TGTGCCAGCAGCTTACATCAAGCGGGAGGTGTCTCTCAGTACTTC
>.|.|TRBJ1-2|TRBV18
CASSPEDSTYGYTF
TGTGCCAGCTCACCAGAGGACAGCACCTATGGCTACACCTTC
>.|many|TRBJ1-3|TRBV10-3
CAITGGDTIYF
TGTGCCATCACGGGCGGGGACACCATATATTTT
>.|many|TRBJ2-7|TRBV5-1
CASSPGQQVGEQYF
TGCGCCAGCAGCCCTGGACAGCAAGTAGGCGAGCAGTACTTC
>TRBD2|.|TRBJ2-3|TRBV29-1
CSVEALAGGTDTQYF
TGCAGCGTTGAAGCCCTAGCGGGAGGCACAGATACGCAGTATTTT